The next 11 T cell receptor beta chains were all read from a single sample in a study of blood T cell repertoires in COVID-19. Repertoires were generated with immunoSEQ multiplex PCR, while TCRdb's copy carries only in-frame clones and drops some. The table shows around 400,000 clones, with around nine tenths occurring only once. The sample taken for sequencing was PBMCs or T cells enriched from blood (not recorded which). These receptors were obtained from a woman in her late teens or twenties who had been exposed to COVID-19.

The chain recombines TRBV14 with TRBJ1-2; 12 bases line up with TRBD1. The V segment lost 4 bases and the J segment 10 bases; nucleotides outside the gene matches: 7. The CDR3 length is 14 residues. Looked up from germline, CDR1 is SGHDN and CDR2 is FVKESK. The CDR3 DNA follows: TGTGCCAGCAGCCTTTCCGGGACAGGGGGCTACTACACCTTC. Its protein product is CASSLSGTGGYYTF.

With regard to this clone: Given a much more abundant clone one base away, this may be a read error. The rearrangement joins TRBV19 to TRBJ2-7; D is possibly TRBD1 (6 bases). Germline V CDR1 and CDR2: LNHDA, SQIVND (reference sequence). Trimming removed 6 bases at V and 0 bases at J, with 9 bases between. The length of the CDR3 is 13 residues. This CDR3 is CASSPDSSYEQYF. Written as DNA, the CDR3 is TGTGCCAGTAGCCCGGACAGCTCCTACGAGCAGTACTTC.

This chain links TRBV29-1 with TRBJ2-7, with 10 positions matching TRBD1. Per germline, CDR1 SQVTM and CDR2 ANQGSEA. There are 16 residues in the CDR3. Germline trimming cut 4 bases from V and 5 bases from J; bases unmatched to any gene: 14. CDR3 DNA: TGCAGCGTTGCAGGGACAGGGGTTCCGAATCCCCACGAGCAGTACTTC. Protein: CSVAGTGVPNPHEQYF.

The chain combines TRBV15 with TRBJ1-2; unclear D gene. Trimming took off 0 bases at V and 6 bases at J, with 5 bases between the two ends. Germline V lookup: CDR1 LNHNV, CDR2 YYDKDF (reference sequence). This CDR3 is built from 12 residues. The CDR3 loop is CATSRDYDGYTF. The CDR3 DNA follows: TGTGCCACCAGCAGAGATTATGATGGCTACACCTTC.

V is TRBV19 and J is TRBJ1-1; no firm D call. Germline V gene sequence: CDR1 LNHDA, CDR2 SQIVND (reference sequence). The CDR3 covers 14 residues. V was trimmed by 0 bases and J by 5 bases, leaving 10 bases between them. The CDR3 here is CASSIEAGKTEAFF. The CDR3 nucleotides read TGTGCCAGTAGTATAGAAGCGGGGAAGACTGAAGCTTTCTTT. Combining the CDR3 with reference TRBV19 and TRBJ1-1 gives the whole variable domain DGGITQSPKYLFRKEGQNVTLSCEQNLNHDAMYWYRQDPGQGLRLIYYSQIVNDFQKGDIAEGYSVSREKKESFPLTVTSAQKNPTAFYLCASSIEAGKTEAFFGQGTRLTVV.

CDR3 in DNA: TGTGCCAGCAGCATGGGACTTAGGAGACCGGATACGCAGTATTTT. It specifies CASSMGLRRPDTQYF. The genes are TRBV28 and TRBJ2-3; D is perhaps TRBD2 (6 bases). V lost 6 bases to trimming and J lost 6 bases, with 19 bases between them. Germline CDR1 reads MDHEN; CDR2 reads SYDVKM. The CDR3 has 15 residues. Using reference TRBV28 and TRBJ2-3 for the parts outside the CDR3, the full variable domain is DVKVTQSSRYLVKRTGEKVFLECVQDMDHENMFWYRQDPGLGLRLIYFSYDVKMKEKGDIPEGYSVSREKKERFSLILESASTNQTSMYLCASSMGLRRPDTQYFGPGTRLTVL.

This clone was counted a few times. The CDR3 here is CASSQWTGDTQYF. CDR3 in DNA: TGCGCCAGCAGCCAATGGACAGGGGATACGCAGTATTTT. This chain links TRBV4-3 with TRBJ2-3; TRBD1 agrees at 8 bases. From germline, CDR1 is LGHNA and CDR2 YSLEER. The CDR3 loop spans 13 amino acids. V shed 2 bases and J 6 bases; nucleotides not matched to a gene: 1.

As DNA, the CDR3 is TGTGCCAGCAGTTGGTTTTTCAGGGAGGTCACCTACGAGCAGTACTTC. This encodes CASSWFFREVTYEQYF. V usage is TRBV6-9 and J usage is TRBJ2-7; TRBD2 might be the D (6 bases). Trimming shortened V by 4 bases and J by 2 bases, and 18 bases separated the two germline ends. The V gene's germline CDR1 is MNHGY and CDR2 SVAAGI. The CDR3 length is 16 residues.

This clone has a handful of counts. V gene TRBV28 combines with J gene TRBJ2-7; 10 bases match TRBD2. This CDR3 is 16 amino acids long. Germline lookup yields CDR1 MDHEN and CDR2 SYDVKM. Trimming took 5 bases from V and 6 from J; bases not matched to a gene: 13. CDR3 loop: CASSASILAGRGEQYF. CDR3 DNA: TGTGCCAGCAGTGCCTCGATACTAGCGGGGCGCGGCGAGCAGTACTTC.

This chain uses TRBV6-5 with TRBJ2-5; tentative D call: TRBD2 (6 bases). This CDR3 comprises 13 residues. Trimming took off 6 bases at V and 8 bases at J, with 16 bases between the two ends. Germline V gene data show CDR1 as MNHEY and CDR2 as SVGAGI. This CDR3 reads CASRGTPQGTQYF. The CDR3 nucleotides read TGTGCCAGCAGGGGGACTCCCCAAGGAACCCAGTACTTC.

This clone was observed a single time. V usage is TRBV5-1 and J usage is TRBJ2-3; 12 bases match TRBD2. This CDR3 comprises 20 residues. CDR1 is SGHRS and CDR2 is YFSETQ in the germline V gene. The V and J ends lost 0 bases and 0 bases, in that order; junction bases with no gene match: 11. The CDR3: CASSLASGGVRLPSTDTQYF. The CDR3 DNA sequence: TGCGCCAGCAGCTTGGCTAGCGGGGGGGTTAGGCTCCCTAGCACAGATACGCAGTATTTT.